This T cell receptor beta chain was recorded in a study of cytomegalovirus exposure and HLA in healthy donors. Notes on the study in general: Per published reports, the classifier diagnosed cytomegalovirus status with high specificity and sensitivity. Most TCRs appeared rarely, but some public TCRs recurred in many donors.

CDR1 is SGHRS, CDR2 YFSETQ, per germline. Unmatched junction bases numbered 10, after V lost 0 bases and J lost 0 bases. This CDR3 contains 18 residues. Comments on this clone: The antigen remains unidentified.

Here immunoSEQ multiplex PCR was the method, and the copy in TCRdb shows in-frame clones only, minus some. The sample records around 52,000 clones, roughly 88% being singletons. This TCR was sampled from a woman aged 25 to 39 in good health and CMV-seronegative. Sequencing was carried out using PBMCs. This chain uses TRBV5-1 with TRBJ2-3; 7 positions match TRBD2. The CDR3 DNA follows: TGCGCCAGCAGCTTGGCCCGTAGGCGGGAGCCGAGCACAGATACGCAGTATTTT. It is translated as CASSLARRREPSTDTQYF. The full variable domain, with the rest looked up from reference TRBV5-1 and TRBJ2-3, is KAGVTQTPRYLIKTRGQQVTLSCSPISGHRSVSWYQQTPGQGLQFLFEYFSETQRNKGNFPGRFSGRQFSNSRSEMNVSTLELGDSALYLCASSLARRREPSTDTQYFGPGTRLTVL.